What follows is one T cell receptor delta chain and its context. Its cognate antigen is unknown. This CDR3 comprises 16 residues. The ends were cut back, 2 bases at V and 0 bases at J, with 13 bases in the middle. Germline V gene sequence: CDR1 TSWWSYY, CDR2 QGS. TCRdb called clones from the PCR reads again using CATT. The data contain 6,000 to 7,000 delta-chain clones, roughly 40% of them singletons. This sample was taken from a study of human gamma delta and Vdelta1 T cells. Study-wide results and limits: Acute myeloid leukemia was reportedly broadly targeted by polyclonal Delta One T cells.

The chain is built from TRDV1 and TRDJ1; D ambiguous. Sequencing was carried out using Vdelta1 gamma-delta T cells from blood grown in culture (DOT cells). The receptor comes from a human donor in good health. The DNA of the CDR3 is TGTGCTCTTGGGGAATTTGGTGGTCACAACACCGATAAACTCATCTTT. It encodes CALGEFGGHNTDKLIF.